This T cell receptor beta chain was sequenced during a study of technical replicates of blood from four donors. This CDR3 contains 16 residues. Losses at the gene ends were 3 bases for V and 9 bases for J; bases not matched to a gene: 11. Germline V gives CDR1 MGHRA, CDR2 YSYEKL. Here immunoSEQ multiplex PCR was the method, and the copy in TCRdb shows in-frame clones only, minus some. The table includes about 83,000 clones, approximately 94% detected once. This clone occurred once. The rearrangement links TRBV4-1 to TRBJ2-1, with TRBD2 identical over 10 bases. The receptor comes from a human donor in good health. The specimen was T cells isolated from PBMCs. The CDR3 reads CASSQSSGRGSGEQFF. CDR3 bases: TGCGCCAGCAGCCAGTCTAGCGGGAGAGGGAGTGGTGAGCAGTTCTTC.